Below, one T cell receptor (beta chain) is given with its context. This table comes from immunoSEQ multiplex PCR, and its TCRdb copy is limited to in-frame clones, with some not included. The table records 6,000 to 10,000 clones, about 62% of them present only once. In germline, CDR1 is SGHDT, CDR2 YYEEEE. V was pared by 4 bases and J by 2 bases, with 13 bases between. The CDR3 length is 14 residues. The sample belongs to a study of neoadjuvant anti-PD-1 for oral cavity cancer. Time point here: after neoadjuvant nivolumab, at surgical resection. Cohort: HPV-negative, locally advanced oral cavity squamous cell carcinoma patients.

This specimen consisted of PBMCs, obtained after nivolumab (anti-PD-1) treatment. The TCR sequence derives from a person aged 35-79 years with oral cavity squamous cell carcinoma. J is TRBJ2-7 and V is TRBV5-6; no definite D call. In DNA form, the CDR3 reads TGTGCCAGCAGCCCCGATTGGGATGCCTACGAGCAGTACTTC. Its protein product is CASSPDWDAYEQYF.